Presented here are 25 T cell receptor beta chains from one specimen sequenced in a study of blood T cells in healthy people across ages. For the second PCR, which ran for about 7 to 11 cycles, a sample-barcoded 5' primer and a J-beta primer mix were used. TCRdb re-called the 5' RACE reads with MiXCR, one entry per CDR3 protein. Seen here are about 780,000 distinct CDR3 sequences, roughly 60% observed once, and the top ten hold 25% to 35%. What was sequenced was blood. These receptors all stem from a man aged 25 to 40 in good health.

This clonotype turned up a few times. The CDR3: CASRPEGDEQYF. The DNA of the CDR3 is TGTGCCAGCAGGCCGGAAGGGGACGAGCAGTACTTC. The chain links TRBV28 to TRBJ2-7; possibly TRBD1 for D (5 bases). Germline CDR1 MDHEN, CDR2 SYDVKM. This CDR3 has 12 amino acids. With 6 bases removed from V and 5 bases from J, the gap between germline ends came to 11 bases.

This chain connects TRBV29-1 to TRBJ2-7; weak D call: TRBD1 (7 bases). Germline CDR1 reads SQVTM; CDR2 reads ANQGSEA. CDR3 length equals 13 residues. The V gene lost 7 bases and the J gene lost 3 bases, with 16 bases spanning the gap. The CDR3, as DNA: TGCAGCGCTTATACTCAGGGGGGCTACGAGCAGTACTTC. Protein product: CSAYTQGGYEQYF.

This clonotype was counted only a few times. CDR3 sequence: CASSSTGMGRYGYTF. The CDR3 nucleotides read TGTGCCAGCAGTTCAACCGGGATGGGTCGTTATGGCTACACCTTC. The chain joins TRBV12-3 or TRBV12-4 to TRBJ1-2; D not resolved. There are 15 residues in the CDR3. The ends were cut back, 4 bases at V and 5 bases at J, with 17 bases in the middle.

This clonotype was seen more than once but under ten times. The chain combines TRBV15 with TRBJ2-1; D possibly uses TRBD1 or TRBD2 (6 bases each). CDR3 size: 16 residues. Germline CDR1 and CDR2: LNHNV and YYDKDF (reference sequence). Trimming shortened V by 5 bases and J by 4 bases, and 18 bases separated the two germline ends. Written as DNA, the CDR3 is TGTGCCACCAGCCCAGTGGAGGGGGGTTCTTACAATGAGCAGTTCTTC. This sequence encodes CATSPVEGGSYNEQFF.

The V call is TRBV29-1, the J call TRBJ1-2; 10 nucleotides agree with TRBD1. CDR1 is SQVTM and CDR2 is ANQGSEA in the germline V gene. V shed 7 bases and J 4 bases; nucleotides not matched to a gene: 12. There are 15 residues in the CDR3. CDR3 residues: CSAHRQGALGYGYTF. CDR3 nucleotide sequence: TGCAGCGCCCACCGACAGGGGGCTCTCGGCTATGGCTACACCTTC.

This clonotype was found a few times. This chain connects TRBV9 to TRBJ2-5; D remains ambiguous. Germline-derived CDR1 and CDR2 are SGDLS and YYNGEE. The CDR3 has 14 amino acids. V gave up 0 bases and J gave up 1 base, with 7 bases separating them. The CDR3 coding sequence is TGTGCCAGCAGCGTAGACGGTCGCCAAGAGACCCAGTACTTC. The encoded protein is CASSVDGRQETQYF.

CDR3 sequence: CASIRGPQSDTQYF. CDR3 coding DNA: TGTGCCAGTATACGGGGGCCCCAATCAGATACGCAGTATTTT. This chain links TRBV6-2 or TRBV6-3 with TRBJ2-3, with D perhaps assigned TRBD1 or TRBD2 (6 bases each). V gave up 9 bases and J gave up 4 bases, with 17 bases separating them. The CDR3 length is 14 residues. Germline V lookup: CDR1 MNHEY, CDR2 SVGEGT.

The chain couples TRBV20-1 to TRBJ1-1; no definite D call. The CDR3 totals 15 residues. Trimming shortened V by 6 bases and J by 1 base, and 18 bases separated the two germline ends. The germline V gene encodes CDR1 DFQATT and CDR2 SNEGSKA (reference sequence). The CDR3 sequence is CSASLDRTANTEAFF. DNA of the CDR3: TGCAGTGCCTCCCTCGACCGGACGGCGAACACTGAAGCTTTCTTT.

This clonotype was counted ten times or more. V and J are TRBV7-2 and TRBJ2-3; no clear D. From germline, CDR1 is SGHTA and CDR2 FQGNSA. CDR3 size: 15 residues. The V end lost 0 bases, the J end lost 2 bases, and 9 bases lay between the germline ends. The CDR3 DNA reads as TGTGCCAGCAGCTTAGCAATGGCAGTCACAGATACGCAGTATTTT. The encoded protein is CASSLAMAVTDTQYF.

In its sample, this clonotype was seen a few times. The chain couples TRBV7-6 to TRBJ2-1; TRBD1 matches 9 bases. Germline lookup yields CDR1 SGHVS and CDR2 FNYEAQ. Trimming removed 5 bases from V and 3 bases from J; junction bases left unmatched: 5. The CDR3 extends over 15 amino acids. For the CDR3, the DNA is TGTGCCAGCAGCCAGGGACAGGGAGGCTACAATGAGCAGTTCTTC. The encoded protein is CASSQGQGGYNEQFF.

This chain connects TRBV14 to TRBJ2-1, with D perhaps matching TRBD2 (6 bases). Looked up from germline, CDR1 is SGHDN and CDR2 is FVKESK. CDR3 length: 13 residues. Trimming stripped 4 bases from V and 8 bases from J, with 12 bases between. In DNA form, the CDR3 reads TGTGCCAGCAGCCCCGGACTATATCATGAGCAGTTCTTC. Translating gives CASSPGLYHEQFF. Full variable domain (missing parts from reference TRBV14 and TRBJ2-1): EAGVTQFPSHSVIEKGQTVTLRCDPISGHDNLYWYRRVMGKEIKFLLHFVKESKQDESGMPNNRFLAERTGGTYSTLKVQPAELEDSGVYFCASSPGLYHEQFFGPGTRLTVL.

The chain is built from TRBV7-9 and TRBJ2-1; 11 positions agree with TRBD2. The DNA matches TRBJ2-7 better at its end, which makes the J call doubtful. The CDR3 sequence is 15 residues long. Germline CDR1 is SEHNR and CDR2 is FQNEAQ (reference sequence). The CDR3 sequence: CASSLELAGEHEQYF. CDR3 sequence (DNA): TGTGCCAGCAGCTTAGAACTAGCGGGGGAACACGAGCAGTACTTC.

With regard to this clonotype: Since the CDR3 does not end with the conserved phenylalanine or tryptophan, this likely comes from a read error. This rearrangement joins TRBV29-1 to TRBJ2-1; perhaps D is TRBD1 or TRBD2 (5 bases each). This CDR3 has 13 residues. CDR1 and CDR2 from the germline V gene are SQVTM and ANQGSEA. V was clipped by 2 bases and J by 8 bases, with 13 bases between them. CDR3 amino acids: CSVEPGASDEQFV. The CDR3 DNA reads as TGCAGCGTTGAACCCGGGGCTTCCGATGAGCAGTTCGTC.

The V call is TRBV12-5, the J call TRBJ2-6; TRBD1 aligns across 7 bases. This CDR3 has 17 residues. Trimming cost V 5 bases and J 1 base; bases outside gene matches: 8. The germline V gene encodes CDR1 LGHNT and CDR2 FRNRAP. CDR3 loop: CASGTGQRYSGANVLTF. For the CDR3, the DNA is TGTGCTAGTGGTACGGGACAGCGATATTCTGGGGCCAACGTCCTGACTTTC.

The CDR3 DNA reads TGCAGTTCTGACCGGGACAGTGAGACCCAGTACTTC. Encoded protein: CSSDRDSETQYF. V gene TRBV20-1 combines with J gene TRBJ2-5; the match to TRBD1 covers 7 bases. The ends lost 8 bases at V and 5 bases at J; junction bases unmatched: 8. CDR1 and CDR2 from the germline V gene are DFQATT and SNEGSKA (reference sequence). The CDR3 sequence is 12 residues long.

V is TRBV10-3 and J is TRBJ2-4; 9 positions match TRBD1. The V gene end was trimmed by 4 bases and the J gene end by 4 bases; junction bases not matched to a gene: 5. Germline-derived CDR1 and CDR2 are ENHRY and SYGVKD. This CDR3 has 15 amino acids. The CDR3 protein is CAISGEDRGKNIQYF. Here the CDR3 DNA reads TGTGCCATCAGTGGGGAGGACAGGGGAAAAAACATTCAGTACTTC.

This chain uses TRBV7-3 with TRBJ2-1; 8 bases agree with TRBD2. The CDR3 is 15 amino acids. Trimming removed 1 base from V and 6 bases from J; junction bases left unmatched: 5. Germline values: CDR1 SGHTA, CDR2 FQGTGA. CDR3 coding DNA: TGTGCCAGCAGCTTAAAGGCGGGGGGCCGCAATGAGCAGTTCTTC. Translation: CASSLKAGGRNEQFF.

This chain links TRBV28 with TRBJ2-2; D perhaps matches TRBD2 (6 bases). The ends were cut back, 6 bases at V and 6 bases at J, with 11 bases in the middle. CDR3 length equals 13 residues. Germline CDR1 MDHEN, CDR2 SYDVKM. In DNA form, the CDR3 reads TGTGCCAGCAGCCGGAGGGGTGCCGGGGAGCTGTTTTTT. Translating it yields CASSRRGAGELFF.

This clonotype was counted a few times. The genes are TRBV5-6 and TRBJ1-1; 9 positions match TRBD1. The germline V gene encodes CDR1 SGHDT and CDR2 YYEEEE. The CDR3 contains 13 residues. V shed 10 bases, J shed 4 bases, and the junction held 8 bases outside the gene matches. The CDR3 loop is CAGYRGLGTEAFF. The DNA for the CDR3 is TGTGCCGGATACAGGGGGCTAGGCACTGAAGCTTTCTTT.

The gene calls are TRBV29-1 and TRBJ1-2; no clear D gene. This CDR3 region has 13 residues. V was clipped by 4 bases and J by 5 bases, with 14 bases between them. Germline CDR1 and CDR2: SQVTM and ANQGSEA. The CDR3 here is CSVGSGVEYGYTF. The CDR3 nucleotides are TGCAGCGTTGGATCTGGGGTAGAATATGGCTACACCTTC. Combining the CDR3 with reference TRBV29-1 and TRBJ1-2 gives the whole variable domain SAVISQKPSRDICQRGTSLTIQCQVDSQVTMMFWYRQQPGQSLTLIATANQGSEATYESGFVIDKFPISRPNLTFSTLTVSNMSPEDSSIYLCSVGSGVEYGYTFGSGTRLTVV.

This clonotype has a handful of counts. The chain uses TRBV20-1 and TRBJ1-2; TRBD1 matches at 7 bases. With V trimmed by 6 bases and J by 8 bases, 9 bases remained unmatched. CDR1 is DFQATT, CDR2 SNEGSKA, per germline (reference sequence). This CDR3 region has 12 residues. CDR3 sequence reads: CSAGDRVVGYTF. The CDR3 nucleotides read TGCAGTGCCGGAGACAGGGTTGTAGGCTACACCTTC.

Here the CDR3 DNA reads TGTGCCAGCAGCCAAGACCGCTTAGGGCAGACCGGGGAGCTGTTTTTT. It codes for CASSQDRLGQTGELFF. V and J are TRBV3-1 and TRBJ2-2, with D unclear. Per germline, CDR1 LGHDT and CDR2 YNNKEL (reference sequence). V was shortened by 0 bases and J by 5 bases, with 13 bases between the two germline ends. The CDR3 runs 16 residues.

The DNA for the CDR3 is TGTGCCAGCAGTTTAGTGGCTAGCGGGACCTACGAGCAGTACTTC. Its translation: CASSLVASGTYEQYF. This chain links TRBV12-3 or TRBV12-4 with TRBJ2-7, with 9 nucleotides matching TRBD2. V dropped 1 base and J dropped 2; count of bases not matched to a gene: 3. This CDR3 contains 15 residues.

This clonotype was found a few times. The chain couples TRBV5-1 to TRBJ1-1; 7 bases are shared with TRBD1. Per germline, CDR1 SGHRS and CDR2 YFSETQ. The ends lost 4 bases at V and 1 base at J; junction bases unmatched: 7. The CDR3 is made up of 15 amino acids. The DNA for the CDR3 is TGCGCCAGCAGCCCAGGGGGACAGACGAACACTGAAGCTTTCTTT. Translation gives CASSPGGQTNTEAFF.

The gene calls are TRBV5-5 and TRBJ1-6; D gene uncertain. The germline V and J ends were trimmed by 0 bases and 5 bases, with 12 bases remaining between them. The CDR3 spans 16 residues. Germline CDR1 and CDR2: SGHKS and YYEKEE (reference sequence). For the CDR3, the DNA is TGTGCCAGCAGCTTGGTGGCGCGGATGGATAATTCACCCCTCCACTTT. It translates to CASSLVARMDNSPLHF.